Listed here are 30 T cell receptor beta chains from one sample, sequenced in a study of early T cells in non-severe SARS-CoV-2 infection. One entry per CDR3 protein, called by TCRdb with MiXCR from the 5' RACE reads. The sample lists tens of thousands of distinct CDR3 sequences, 6.6% occurring once. The sequenced sample was whole blood. The receptors come from an adult who was a healthcare worker with PCR-confirmed SARS-CoV-2 infection or an uninfected control (not recorded which).

This clonotype has ten or more counts. This chain uses TRBV12-3 or TRBV12-4 with TRBJ2-2; D is perhaps TRBD2 (5 bases). V was pared by 6 bases and J by 1 base, with 18 bases between. This CDR3 is built from 17 residues. The DNA of the CDR3 is TGTGCCAGCAGCCGATCTAGCTTTGTAGAGAACACCGGGGAGCTGTTTTTT. This encodes CASSRSSFVENTGELFF.

There are many counts of this clonotype. CDR3 region: CSATPAGGTYNSPLHF. The CDR3 DNA reads as TGCAGTGCTACACCGGCAGGGGGCACCTATAATTCACCCCTCCACTTT. J is TRBJ1-6 and V is TRBV20-1; 8 bases align to TRBD1. This CDR3 is 16 amino acids long. With 4 bases clipped from V and 2 bases from J, the junction kept 7 bases outside the gene matches. Per germline, CDR1 DFQATT and CDR2 SNEGSKA (reference sequence).

There are many counts of this clonotype. This chain connects TRBV6-2 or TRBV6-3 to TRBJ2-7, with 9 positions matching TRBD2. The germline V gene encodes CDR1 MNHEY and CDR2 SVGEGT. J gave up 10 bases and V 4 bases, and 8 bases lay outside the gene matches. This CDR3 region has 13 residues. The CDR3 protein is CASSFPGLARQYF. CDR3 bases: TGTGCCAGCAGTTTCCCGGGACTAGCTAGACAGTACTTC.

This clonotype was recorded many times. This rearrangement joins TRBV24-1 to TRBJ2-3; the D gene could be TRBD1 or TRBD2 (5 bases each). This CDR3 is built from 17 residues. Trimming removed 3 bases from V and 3 bases from J, with 18 bases in between. Germline V gives CDR1 KGHDR, CDR2 SFDVKD. The CDR3 region is CATSDSASGWGTDTQYF. The CDR3 DNA reads as TGTGCCACCAGTGATAGTGCTTCAGGGTGGGGGACAGATACGCAGTATTTT.

The rearrangement joins TRBV7-9 to TRBJ1-2; 7 bases match TRBD1. Germline trimming cut 3 bases from V and 3 bases from J; bases unmatched to any gene: 7. The length of the CDR3 is 15 residues. Germline V gene sequence: CDR1 SEHNR, CDR2 FQNEAQ (reference sequence). The CDR3 reads CASSFPNRGDYGYTF. CDR3 DNA sequence: TGTGCCAGCAGCTTTCCGAACAGGGGCGACTATGGCTACACCTTC.

This clonotype was found many times. This chain links TRBV18 with TRBJ1-3, with 8 bases fitting TRBD1. The germline gives CDR1 KGHSH, CDR2 LQKENI. This CDR3 spans 17 amino acids. V shed 2 bases, J shed 1 base, and the junction held 7 bases outside the gene matches. CDR3 DNA sequence: TGTGCCAGCTCACCAACTGGGACAGGTGGTTCTGGAAACACCATATATTTT. Translation gives CASSPTGTGGSGNTIYF.

The sample holds many counts of this clonotype. This chain connects TRBV18 to TRBJ2-1, with TRBD1 matching 8 bases. After removal of 1 base from V and 5 bases from J, the junction contained 7 bases not matched to a gene. The V gene's germline CDR1 is KGHSH and CDR2 LQKENI. This CDR3 has 16 residues. CDR3 loop: CASSPLLLGQDNEQFF. CDR3 DNA: TGTGCCAGCTCACCACTATTACTGGGACAGGACAATGAGCAGTTCTTC.

This clonotype was observed at least ten times. This chain uses TRBV7-8 with TRBJ2-7, with D unresolved. This CDR3 is built from 12 residues. CDR1 and CDR2 from the germline V gene are SGHVS and FQNEAQ. V lost 5 bases, J lost 0 bases, and 5 bases lay in between. The CDR3 DNA is TGTGCCAGCAGCCACACCTCCTACGAGCAGTACTTC. Protein: CASSHTSYEQYF.

This clonotype was counted ten times or more. The V gene is TRBV28, the J gene TRBJ2-2; no clear D. The V gene's germline CDR1 is MDHEN and CDR2 SYDVKM. Deletions cut 6 bases from V and 4 bases from J, with 6 bases between. The CDR3 is 12 amino acids. CDR3 nucleotide sequence: TGTGCCAGCAGCGTCGTCACCGGGGAGCTGTTTTTT. It specifies CASSVVTGELFF.

The chain has TRBV7-2 and TRBJ2-7, with D possibly TRBD2 on 5 matching bases. The CDR3 runs to 16 residues. Between the trimmed V and J ends, which lost 6 bases and 0 bases, there was a span of 18 bases. CDR1 SGHTA and CDR2 FQGNSA come from the germline V gene. The CDR3 DNA reads TGTGCCAGCAGGCGCTCCCTTGGTAGCGTCTCCTACGAGCAGTACTTC. Translation gives CASRRSLGSVSYEQYF.

At least ten counts were recorded for this clonotype. In DNA form, the CDR3 reads TGTGCCAGCAGGTCTACAGGGACTTACAACACAGATACGCAGTATTTT. This gives the protein CASRSTGTYNTDTQYF. This sequence joins TRBV28 and TRBJ2-3; D may be TRBD1 or TRBD2 (6 bases each). This CDR3 has 16 residues. V was clipped by 6 bases and J by 2 bases, with 18 bases between them. Germline CDR1 is MDHEN and CDR2 is SYDVKM.

The sample holds a few counts of this clonotype. Written as DNA, the CDR3 is TGTGCCAGCAGCTCCATGCGGGACAGGGGGCTGGAGACCCAGTACTTC. Its translation: CASSSMRDRGLETQYF. The chain carries TRBV7-2 and TRBJ2-5; TRBD1 agrees at 12 bases. In germline, CDR1 is SGHTA, CDR2 FQGNSA. V lost 4 bases to trimming and J lost 5 bases; unmatched junction nucleotides: 8. There are 16 residues in the CDR3.

This clonotype was recorded many times. The rearrangement joins TRBV7-9 to TRBJ1-2; D is unresolved. CDR3 size: 13 residues. CDR1 SEHNR and CDR2 FQNEAQ come from the germline V gene (reference sequence). V shed 5 bases and J shed 1 base, with 8 bases lying between them. Here the CDR3 reads CASSQSYNYGYTF. CDR3 coding DNA: TGTGCCAGCAGCCAAAGTTATAACTATGGCTACACCTTC.

This clonotype was seen at least ten times. The chain employs TRBV10-2 and TRBJ2-1, with a weak D call TRBD2 (5 bases). Germline CDR1 reads WSHSY; CDR2 reads SAAADI. V dropped 7 bases and J dropped 9 bases, with 13 bases sitting between them. The CDR3 has 12 residues. In DNA, the CDR3 is TGCGCCAGCAAATCAGGAGGTCTTGAGCAGTTCTTC. The encoded protein is CASKSGGLEQFF.

In this sample, this clonotype turned up a few times. V and J are TRBV4-1 and TRBJ2-3; D is possibly TRBD1 (5 bases). Between the trimmed V and J ends, which lost 0 bases and 5 bases, there was a span of 12 bases. This CDR3 is 15 amino acids long. The germline gives CDR1 MGHRA, CDR2 YSYEKL. As DNA, the CDR3 is TGCGCCAGCAGCCAAGATAACAGGTTAGGAGATACGCAGTATTTT. Residues: CASSQDNRLGDTQYF.

This clonotype appeared many times. The chain has TRBV12-3 or TRBV12-4 and TRBJ2-7, with a weak D call TRBD2 (6 bases). Trimming took off 2 bases at V and 6 bases at J, with 14 bases between the two ends. The CDR3 runs to 14 residues. CDR3 in amino acids: CASSLRREASEQYF. The CDR3 nucleotides read TGTGCCAGCAGTTTACGTAGGGAGGCGTCCGAGCAGTACTTC.

This clonotype appeared many times. V gene TRBV6-6 combines with J gene TRBJ2-7, with D perhaps matching TRBD1 (6 bases). This CDR3 is built from 14 residues. CDR1 is MNHNY, CDR2 SVGAGI, per germline (reference sequence). V was shortened by 8 bases and J by 1 base, with 15 bases between the two germline ends. In nucleotides, the CDR3 is TGTGCCAGCCAGGAGACAGGAGCGTCCTACGAGCAGTACTTC. Protein sequence: CASQETGASYEQYF.

The rearrangement links TRBV2 to TRBJ2-1; D may be TRBD1 or TRBD2 (5 bases each). This CDR3 is built from 12 residues. Germline V gene lookup returns CDR1 SNHLY and CDR2 FYNNEI. Trimming stripped 2 bases from V and 16 bases from J, with 15 bases between. The CDR3 region is CASSETGLLRFF. The CDR3 DNA reads as TGTGCCAGCAGTGAAACAGGACTCCTAAGATTCTTC.

This clonotype was counted many times. V and J are TRBV7-9 and TRBJ1-1; D is unresolved. Germline V gene sequence: CDR1 SEHNR, CDR2 FQNEAQ (reference sequence). The CDR3 loop spans 15 amino acids. Between the trimmed V and J ends, which lost 5 bases and 3 bases, there was a span of 16 bases. The CDR3 nucleotides are TGTGCCAGCAGCCCCCGTATCAGTCGGGACACTGAAGCTTTCTTT. Its protein product is CASSPRISRDTEAFF. The complete variable domain, with remaining parts taken from reference TRBV7-9 and TRBJ1-1, reads DTGVSQNPRHKITKRGQNVTFRCDPISEHNRLYWYRQTLGQGPEFLTYFQNEAQLEKSRLLSDRFSAERPKGSFSTLEIQRTEQGDSAMYLCASSPRISRDTEAFFGQGTRLTVV.

The chain links TRBV28 to TRBJ2-1; 7 bases map to TRBD1. The V gene end was trimmed by 3 bases and the J gene end by 4 bases; junction bases not matched to a gene: 0. Germline V CDR1 and CDR2: MDHEN, SYDVKM. The CDR3 extends over 13 amino acids. The CDR3 loop is CASSLTGYNEQFF. Written as DNA, the CDR3 is TGTGCCAGCAGTTTGACAGGGTACAATGAGCAGTTCTTC.

This clonotype was picked up many times. CDR3 sequence (DNA): TGTGCCAGCAGCCAAGACCGGAATGAGCAGTTCTTC. Its translation: CASSQDRNEQFF. V gene TRBV11-3 combines with J gene TRBJ2-1; the D is unclear. V shed 5 bases and J shed 7 bases, with 9 bases lying between them. Germline V gene lookup returns CDR1 SGHNT and CDR2 YENEEA. The CDR3 totals 12 residues. The whole variable domain, remainder taken from reference TRBV11-3 and TRBJ2-1, is EAGVVQSPRYKIIEKKQPVAFWCNPISGHNTLYWYLQNLGQGPELLIRYENEEAVDDSQLPKDRFSAERLKGVDSTLKIQPAELGDSAVYLCASSQDRNEQFFGPGTRLTVL.

The chain has TRBV29-1 and TRBJ2-2, with 15 bases lining up with TRBD2. Trimming removed 7 bases from V and 7 bases from J; junction bases left unmatched: 7. CDR1 is SQVTM and CDR2 is ANQGSEA in the germline V gene. CDR3 length equals 15 residues. CDR3 amino acids: CSGGLAGGRSGELFF. As DNA, the CDR3 is TGCAGCGGCGGACTAGCGGGAGGGCGAAGCGGGGAGCTGTTTTTT.

This clonotype was picked up many times. The rearrangement uses TRBV6-5 and TRBJ2-2; 7 nucleotides match TRBD1. Trimming at V came to 4 bases and at J to 4 bases, leaving 12 bases not matched to a gene. There are 17 residues in the CDR3. Per germline, CDR1 MNHEY and CDR2 SVGAGI. The CDR3 protein is CASSFRQGRRTTGELFF. CDR3 coding DNA: TGTGCCAGCAGTTTTAGACAGGGACGGAGAACCACCGGGGAGCTGTTTTTT.

In its sample, this clonotype was seen many times. This chain joins TRBV20-1 and TRBJ2-5; 10 positions match TRBD2. CDR1 is DFQATT, CDR2 SNEGSKA, per germline (reference sequence). V lost 6 bases to trimming and J lost 5 bases; unmatched junction nucleotides: 9. The CDR3 is made up of 14 amino acids. CDR3 amino acids: CSAGASGSWETQYF. The DNA of the CDR3 is TGCAGTGCGGGGGCTAGCGGGAGTTGGGAGACCCAGTACTTC.

This clonotype has a count of ten or more. The J gene is TRBJ1-1, the V gene TRBV7-6; no clear D. Germline CDR1 SGHVS, CDR2 FNYEAQ. The germline V and J ends were trimmed by 2 bases and 1 base, with 8 bases remaining between them. The CDR3 consists of 14 residues. The CDR3 spells CASSLSGWNTEAFF. The CDR3 nucleotides read TGTGCCAGCAGCTTATCGGGTTGGAACACTGAAGCTTTCTTT. The full variable domain, its missing parts supplied by reference TRBV7-6 and TRBJ1-1, is GAGVSQSPRYKVTKRGQDVALRCDPISGHVSLYWYRQALGQGPEFLTYFNYEAQQDKSGLPNDRFSAERPEGSISTLTIQRTEQRDSAMYRCASSLSGWNTEAFFGQGTRLTVV.

This clonotype was observed many times. The chain recombines TRBV28 with TRBJ2-1; D gene unclear. CDR3 length: 15 amino acids. V lost 3 bases and J lost 6, with 15 bases in between. From germline, CDR1 is MDHEN and CDR2 SYDVKM. This chain's CDR3 is CASSFDTRGLNEQFF. CDR3 in DNA: TGTGCCAGCAGTTTTGATACTCGAGGTCTCAATGAGCAGTTCTTC.

This clonotype appeared many times. The chain is built from TRBV27 and TRBJ2-3; D tentatively fits TRBD1 or TRBD2 (5 bases each). Deletions cut 3 bases from V and 1 base from J, with 14 bases between. This CDR3 comprises 16 residues. The germline V gene encodes CDR1 MNHEY and CDR2 SMNVEV (reference sequence). CDR3 bases: TGTGCCAGCAGTTTCCTGGGGGTTCGTGGCACAGATACGCAGTATTTT. Translation gives CASSFLGVRGTDTQYF.

Within the sample, this clonotype is medium-sized. The J gene is TRBJ2-7, the V gene TRBV15, with TRBD1 matching 10 bases. The CDR3 has 15 amino acids. V trimming: 6 bases; J trimming: 7 bases; junction bases outside the gene matches: 12. CDR1 and CDR2 (germline): LNHNV, YYDKDF (reference sequence). This chain's CDR3 is CATRKVGTGEGEQYF. CDR3 DNA: TGTGCCACCAGGAAAGTCGGGACAGGGGAAGGGGAGCAGTACTTC.

This clonotype was detected ten times or more. The V call is TRBV19, the J call TRBJ1-2; D remains ambiguous. The length of the CDR3 is 13 residues. V lost 6 bases and J 0 bases, leaving 8 bases between the germline ends. Germline CDR1 LNHDA, CDR2 SQIVND (reference sequence). CDR3 nucleotide sequence: TGTGCCAGTAGCCTAGATGCTAACTATGGCTACACCTTC. This translates into CASSLDANYGYTF.

Many counts were recorded for this clonotype. V usage is TRBV20-1 and J usage is TRBJ2-1; 11 nucleotides match TRBD2. The CDR3 sequence is 15 residues long. V was pared by 2 bases and J by 9 bases, with 9 bases of the junction left unmatched. Germline-derived CDR1 and CDR2 are DFQATT and SNEGSKA (reference sequence). CDR3 residues: CSARPGTSGWAEQFF. The CDR3 DNA sequence: TGCAGTGCTAGACCCGGGACTAGCGGTTGGGCTGAGCAGTTCTTC.